These 21 T cell receptor beta chains were sequenced from one sample in a study of PD-1 blockade in classical Hodgkin lymphoma (TCRdb year 2020). Library preparation was by the immunoSEQ multiplex PCR assay. The table comes from immuneACCESS by way of TCRdb, which keeps in-frame sequences with V and J called. Part of the clones is missing from these tables; in studies checked, under half for an unresolved V gene and the rest for unknown reasons. A total of around 93,000 clones appear in this sample, approximately 78% of them only once. The top ten constitute roughly 9.4% of the sample. This specimen's time point label, per the study, means: cycle 4 day 1 (C4D1), after 5 to 7 weeks of nivolumab. Relapse after autologous stem cell transplantation had occurred in all trial patients, and cohorts A, B and C were distinguished by prior brentuximab vedotin exposure. The source material was peripheral blood mononuclear cells (PBMCs), sampled before the fourth cycle of nivolumab. Receptors were obtained from a human donor with classical Hodgkin lymphoma.

J is TRBJ1-5 and V is TRBV6-1, with D possibly matching TRBD1 (5 bases). Germline V gives CDR1 MNHNS, CDR2 SASEGT. This CDR3 spans 13 amino acids. With 11 bases removed from V and 7 bases from J, the gap between germline ends came to 18 bases. DNA of the CDR3: TGTGCCGGTCAGGGAGGGGCAGGGCAGCCCCAGCATTTT. Amino acids: CAGQGGAGQPQHF.

The CDR3 spells CASSANPGGYEQYF. CDR3 bases: TGTGCCAGCAGCGCAAACCCGGGGGGCTACGAGCAGTACTTC. V usage is TRBV2 and J usage is TRBJ2-7; 7 positions agree with TRBD2. The CDR3 is 14 residues long. Trimming cost V 6 bases and J 3 bases; bases outside gene matches: 8. Germline CDR1 reads SNHLY; CDR2 reads FYNNEI.

This rearrangement joins TRBV13 to TRBJ2-3; no firm D call. The V end was cut by 2 bases, the J end by 3 bases, with 15 bases between. The CDR3 runs 16 residues. Germline CDR1 and CDR2: PRHDT and FYEKMQ (reference sequence). The CDR3, as DNA: TGTGCCAGCAGCTTACGGGTAACAGAGCCAACAGATACGCAGTATTTT. Translated, it gives CASSLRVTEPTDTQYF.

The rearrangement uses TRBV27 and TRBJ2-3; D is perhaps TRBD1 (5 bases). V was clipped by 8 bases and J by 6 bases, with 21 bases between them. The CDR3 is 15 amino acids. The germline CDR1 and CDR2 sequences are MNHEY and SMNVEV (reference sequence). The CDR3 nucleotides read TGTGCCAGCGGCACTGGGGCCAGTTTCGGGGATACGCAGTATTTT. It translates to CASGTGASFGDTQYF.

J is TRBJ1-1 and V is TRBV7-9; 7 positions agree with TRBD1. The CDR3 is 16 amino acids. Trimming cost V 5 bases and J 0 bases; bases outside gene matches: 9. CDR1 SEHNR and CDR2 FQNEAQ come from the germline V gene (reference sequence). CDR3 sequence (DNA): TGTGCCAGCAGCCCTGGGACAGACTTCATGAACACTGAAGCTTTCTTT. Translated: CASSPGTDFMNTEAFF.

This rearrangement joins TRBV10-3 to TRBJ2-3; D may be TRBD2 (7 bases). The CDR3 is 15 amino acids. Trimming took 6 bases from V and 4 from J, leaving 17 bases between them. Per germline, CDR1 ENHRY and CDR2 SYGVKD. The CDR3 loop is CAIRGGAPAADTQYF. DNA of the CDR3: TGTGCCATCAGGGGGGGGGCCCCGGCGGCAGATACGCAGTATTTT.

The chain links TRBV7-9 to TRBJ1-2; 10 positions match TRBD1. The CDR3 covers 13 residues. Germline V gene data show CDR1 as SEHNR and CDR2 as FQNEAQ (reference sequence). The trim removed 3 bases at V and 8 bases at J, leaving 3 bases unmatched. CDR3 amino acids: CASSLDRGGGYTF. CDR3 nucleotide sequence: TGTGCCAGCAGCTTGGACAGGGGGGGAGGCTACACCTTC.

The chain is built from TRBV28 and TRBJ1-4; D gene unclear. This CDR3 is 14 amino acids long. Trimming pared 9 bases from V and 4 bases from J, leaving 15 bases between. Per germline, CDR1 MDHEN and CDR2 SYDVKM. As DNA, the CDR3 is TGTGCCAGTCGGCAACAGAGGGATAATGAAAAACTGTTTTTT. As protein: CASRQQRDNEKLFF.

The CDR3 here is CASSPWGPGQLATNEKLFF. CDR3 DNA sequence: TGTGCCAGCTCACCGTGGGGTCCGGGACAGCTTGCAACTAATGAAAAACTGTTTTTT. This chain links TRBV18 with TRBJ1-4, with TRBD1 matching 7 bases. V was pared by 3 bases and J by 0 bases, with 13 bases of the junction left unmatched. Germline CDR1 KGHSH, CDR2 LQKENI. This CDR3 has 19 amino acids.

This clone was observed many times. V and J are TRBV4-2 and TRBJ1-1, with D maybe TRBD1 (5 bases). V gave up 6 bases and J gave up 5 bases, with 19 bases separating them. The germline CDR1 and CDR2 sequences are LGHNA and YNFKEQ. The CDR3 runs to 15 residues. The CDR3 coding sequence is TGTGCCAGCAGTCGAAGCATGGGGACGGGGACTGAAGCTTTCTTT. Its translation is CASSRSMGTGTEAFF.

This clone showed up just a few times. CDR3 protein: CSVLYGDGYTF. CDR3 sequence (DNA): TGCAGCGTCCTATACGGGGATGGCTACACCTTC. V gene TRBV29-1 combines with J gene TRBJ1-2, with unresolved D. This CDR3 spans 11 amino acids. Trimming removed 6 bases at V and 6 bases at J, with 11 bases between. From germline, CDR1 is SQVTM and CDR2 ANQGSEA.

The CDR3 DNA sequence: TGCGCCAGCAGTGAGTTAGCGGGAGGTCAGAATGAGCAGTTCTTC. Its protein product is CASSELAGGQNEQFF. The chain has TRBV10-2 and TRBJ2-1; 10 bases line up with TRBD2. CDR3 length: 15 amino acids. J lost 7 bases, V lost 1 base, and 4 bases had no gene match. CDR1 and CDR2 (germline): WSHSY, SAAADI.

This clone was recorded only once. The chain's CDR3 is CSAGVDYGYTF. The CDR3 coding sequence is TGCAGTGCTGGAGTGGACTATGGCTACACCTTC. The chain uses TRBV20-1 and TRBJ1-2; D not resolved. The V end was cut by 5 bases, the J end by 3 bases, with 7 bases between. Germline assignment: CDR1 DFQATT and CDR2 SNEGSKA (reference sequence). The CDR3 loop spans 11 amino acids.

V and J are TRBV21-1 and TRBJ2-7; the table assigns TRBD2, which was not confirmed against the DNA. TRBV21-1 is a known pseudogene. The CDR3 is made up of 13 amino acids. CDR3 region: CASSKERRHEQYF. DNA for the CDR3: TGTGCCAGCAGCAAAGAACGGCGGCACGAGCAGTACTTC.

This clone has a single count. The chain combines TRBV15 with TRBJ1-4, with 9 bases fitting TRBD1. Per the germline V gene, CDR1 is LNHNV and CDR2 is YYDKDF (reference sequence). Trimming cost V 0 bases and J 8 bases; bases outside gene matches: 7. This CDR3 comprises 16 residues. CDR3 sequence reads: CATSREARTGVEKLFF. CDR3 DNA: TGTGCCACCAGCAGAGAGGCTCGGACAGGGGTCGAAAAACTGTTTTTT.

This chain connects TRBV21-1 to TRBJ2-7; the DNA was not compared with TRBD2, the D call given in the table. TRBV21-1 is labeled a pseudogene. The CDR3 is 17 amino acids. The CDR3 sequence: CASSKGGSGGIPYEQYF. The DNA for the CDR3 is TGTGCCAGCAGCAAAGGTGGGAGCGGGGGGATTCCCTACGAGCAGTACTTC.

The chain is built from TRBV9 and TRBJ2-7; tentative D call: TRBD1 (6 bases). Germline CDR1 reads SGDLS; CDR2 reads YYNGEE. The CDR3 sequence is 16 residues long. Trimming stripped 0 bases from V and 0 bases from J, with 13 bases between. DNA of the CDR3: TGTGCCAGCAGCGTAGGAGGCAGGGGCAGCTCCTACGAGCAGTACTTC. The encoded protein is CASSVGGRGSSYEQYF.

The chain uses TRBV9 and TRBJ2-2, with TRBD2 matching 9 bases. V shed 3 bases, J shed 0 bases, and the junction held 3 bases outside the gene matches. The CDR3 is 16 amino acids. Germline V gene lookup returns CDR1 SGDLS and CDR2 YYNGEE. For the CDR3, the DNA is TGTGCCAGCAGCGCCGCGGGGGGGGCGAACACCGGGGAGCTGTTTTTT. Protein product: CASSAAGGANTGELFF.

This sequence joins TRBV7-9 and TRBJ1-6, with TRBD1 identical over 7 bases. CDR1 and CDR2 (germline): SEHNR, FQNEAQ (reference sequence). This CDR3 region has 15 residues. V lost 6 bases to trimming and J lost 10 bases; unmatched junction nucleotides: 12. The CDR3 spells CASRGYGTATSPLHF. In nucleotides, the CDR3 is TGTGCCAGCAGGGGATACGGGACAGCGACCTCACCCCTCCACTTT.

The chain employs TRBV7-9 and TRBJ2-7; 11 positions agree with TRBD2. The CDR3 sequence is 15 residues long. J lost 0 bases, V lost 5 bases, and 3 bases had no gene match. The germline V gene has CDR1 SEHNR and CDR2 FQNEAQ (reference sequence). The CDR3 nucleotides read TGTGCCAGCAGCCCGCTAGCGGGAGGCTCCTACGAGCAGTACTTC. Translating gives CASSPLAGGSYEQYF.

The chain combines TRBV7-9 with TRBJ2-3, with 7 bases that match TRBD1. V lost 3 bases to trimming and J lost 1 base; unmatched junction nucleotides: 1. The CDR3 is 14 amino acids. The germline gives CDR1 SEHNR, CDR2 FQNEAQ (reference sequence). DNA for the CDR3: TGTGCCAGCAGCTTCGGGACAGGCACAGATACGCAGTATTTT. Amino acid sequence: CASSFGTGTDTQYF.